This TCR beta chain stems from a study of blood T cell repertoires in COVID-19 (TCRdb year 2020). Background on the whole study: Samples from collaborators originated in the United States, Italy and Spain and spanned both the acute and convalescent phases of COVID-19. The material from the prospective study consisted of cDNA or gDNA derived from T cells, B-cell-depleted T cells, or PBMCs. The dataset comprised deeply sampled blood TCRbeta repertoires from subjects exposed to, actively infected with, or recovered from COVID-19. The repertoires were made available in a free public database intended to serve as a resource for research on the immune response to SARS-CoV-2. Samples came from the ongoing ImmuneRACE study (first 160 participants) plus 1,254 subjects from 6 global collaborators. A de-identified subject ID, COVID-19 status, age in years and sex were almost always included in the sample metadata. Where HLA class I and class II types were available, the types were taken from metadata supplied by the sample provider, not from assay-based typing.

The immunoSEQ Assay, a bias-controlled multiplex PCR, was used to amplify TCRbeta CDR3 regions from genomic DNA. The study's processing was this. The number of nucleated cells in each sample was estimated by amplification of reference gene primers within the assay. To quantify the absolute abundance of each unique TCRbeta CDR3 rearrangement, sequence reads were collapsed and filtered. For each sample, productive Simpson clonality was calculated as the square root of Simpson's diversity index across productive rearrangements. TCRdb obtained this table from immuneACCESS and retained in-frame rearrangements with V and J assigned. These tables miss some clones; where compared with another copy, unresolved V genes account for less than half of the shortfall, and the remainder is unexplained. The DNA was the basis for D and trimming; V, J and clone size are from that table. The sample includes 200,000 or so clones, with approximately 84% observed a single time. About 6.9% of the sample belongs to the ten largest clones.

CDR1 and CDR2 were assigned from the germline V gene (reference sequence) as LNHDA and SQIVND. The CDR3 covers 15 residues, taking in both the cysteine and the phenylalanine. Of all the DNA, just the CDR3 is kept, 45 bases in frame from base 1. The germline V and J ends show losses of 1 base and 9 bases respectively, and no gene match explains 7 bases of the junction. Whole blood was collected in K2EDTA tubes by collaborating institutions according to the institutions' own protocols. For TCRbeta analysis, collaborators shipped samples as frozen whole blood, isolated PBMCs, or DNA extracted from either of those sample types. Results the study describes overall, beyond this receptor: The amount of clinical and demographic metadata varied by source and participant and was provided uncurated.

Of note for this clone: Its antigen is still unknown. Base qualities are missing; no much larger clone stands one base away.

Rearrangement joined TRBV19 to TRBJ2-1; TRBD2 fits 9 bases in the junction. This receptor was taken from a human donor with acute or convalescent COVID-19. The donor label of this sample is uncertain. The material sequenced was peripheral blood. The CDR3 amino acid sequence is: CASSIAASGTVEQFF. The bases are TGTGCCAGTAGTATAGCCGCTAGCGGGACTGTTGAGCAGTTCTTC.